The entry below describes one T cell receptor beta chain. Its antigen is unidentified. The TCR beta cDNA libraries carried unique molecular identifiers. There were about 1 to 10 million T cells, and 400,000 to 650,000 cDNA molecules came from them. TCRdb reanalysed the PCR reads using MiXCR and keeps one entry per CDR3 protein. The table lists about 810,000 distinct CDR3 sequences, approximately 53% of them singletons. This specimen belongs to a study of post-analysis software for immune sequencing data. Study results and limitations: Controls showed lower frequencies than patients for four to six TRBV segments, and TRBV5-6, TRBV5-1 and TRBV20-1 were among these. Those with multiple sclerosis, the patient group, showed significantly lower normalized Chao1 diversity than controls.

The germline V gene has CDR1 MGHDK and CDR2 SYGVNS. The V gene lost 5 bases and the J gene lost 3 bases, with 17 bases spanning the gap. The CDR3 has 15 amino acids. Sequenced: blood. The chain links TRBV25-1 to TRBJ2-7, with D possibly being TRBD2 (7 bases). This TCR derives from a girl aged 10 to 17 with multiple sclerosis. CDR3 sequence: CASSFPSGGLYEQYF. The DNA for the CDR3 is TGTGCCAGCAGTTTCCCCTCCGGGGGGCTCTACGAGCAGTACTTC.